These 8 T cell receptor beta chains share one sample of origin, sequenced in a study of blood T cell repertoires in COVID-19 (dated by TCRdb to the early 2020s). The library was produced with the immunoSEQ multiplex PCR assay. TCRdb mirrors the immuneACCESS table, restricted to in-frame sequences. Some clones are absent from its copies; in checked studies, under half trace to an unresolved V gene, and the reason for the others is unknown. For this sample there are 220,000 or so clones; approximately 80% appear just once. The top ten clonotypes cover about 3.7% of the sample. Source material: PBMCs or T cells enriched from blood (not recorded which). The receptors were sampled from a woman in her sixties who had recovered from COVID-19.

V is TRBV6-4 and J is TRBJ1-1; 9 nucleotides align to TRBD1. Germline CDR1 and CDR2: MRHNA and SNTAGT. J was trimmed by 4 bases and V by 6 bases; bases with no gene match: 9. The CDR3 is made up of 15 amino acids. CDR3 in DNA: TGTGCCAGCAGGCAACAGGGGGCCAGGGGCACTGAAGCTTTCTTT. Amino acids: CASRQQGARGTEAFF.

The gene calls are TRBV6-5 and TRBJ1-4; 10 bases are shared with TRBD1. Per germline, CDR1 MNHEY and CDR2 SVGAGI. V gave up 7 bases and J gave up 6 bases; unmatched junction bases: 8. CDR3 length: 15 residues. In DNA, the CDR3 is TGTGCCAGCACCCTAAGACAGGGGGCAGATGAAAAACTGTTTTTT. This sequence encodes CASTLRQGADEKLFF.

The chain uses TRBV5-1 and TRBJ2-7; 9 bases match TRBD2. The CDR3 is made up of 13 amino acids. Per germline, CDR1 SGHRS and CDR2 YFSETQ. V lost 4 bases, J lost 6 bases, and 5 bases stayed unmatched. The CDR3 DNA reads TGCGCCAGCAGCATTGGGACTAGCTCCGAGCAGTACTTC. Its protein is CASSIGTSSEQYF.

This clone was observed a single time. CDR3 region: CASSEAGGLGFNEKLFF. CDR3 nucleotides: TGTGCCAGCAGTGAAGCGGGGGGTCTGGGGTTTAATGAAAAACTGTTTTTT. V and J are TRBV2 and TRBJ1-4; a weak D match, TRBD1 (5 bases). The CDR3 has 17 residues. Trimming pared 0 bases from V and 4 bases from J, leaving 15 bases between. Per germline, CDR1 SNHLY and CDR2 FYNNEI.

This chain uses TRBV12-3 or TRBV12-4 with TRBJ2-1, with D possibly TRBD1 on 6 matching bases. V lost 5 bases and J 5 bases, leaving 7 bases between the germline ends. The CDR3 runs to 12 residues. As DNA, the CDR3 is TGTGCCAGCAGTGACAGGCACAATGAGCAGTTCTTC. Its protein is CASSDRHNEQFF.

CDR3 in DNA: TGCGCCAGCAGCCAAGGCACTGGAGGGGGCGCAGACACTGAAGCTTTCTTT. Translation: CASSQGTGGGADTEAFF. The V call is TRBV4-3, the J call TRBJ1-1, with TRBD1 identical over 7 bases. This CDR3 is 17 amino acids long. The J segment lost 3 bases and the V segment lost 1 base, leaving 11 bases of the junction unmatched. The germline V gene has CDR1 LGHNA and CDR2 YSLEER.

This chain uses TRBV7-9 with TRBJ1-4, with TRBD1 as a possible D gene (5 bases). The germline gives CDR1 SEHNR, CDR2 FQNEAQ (reference sequence). This CDR3 is built from 15 residues. V lost 5 bases and J lost 7, with 17 bases in between. The CDR3 spells CASSLLGGSTEKLFF. The CDR3 bases are TGTGCCAGCAGCCTCTTGGGGGGGAGTACTGAAAAACTGTTTTTT.

V and J are TRBV7-2 and TRBJ1-5, with 9 bases lining up with TRBD1. Germline values: CDR1 SGHTA, CDR2 FQGNSA. The J segment lost 7 bases and the V segment lost 5 bases, leaving 6 bases of the junction unmatched. CDR3 length: 14 amino acids. In DNA, the CDR3 is TGTGCCAGCAGCGTCCGGGACAGGGAACAGCCCCAGCATTTT. It encodes CASSVRDREQPQHF.